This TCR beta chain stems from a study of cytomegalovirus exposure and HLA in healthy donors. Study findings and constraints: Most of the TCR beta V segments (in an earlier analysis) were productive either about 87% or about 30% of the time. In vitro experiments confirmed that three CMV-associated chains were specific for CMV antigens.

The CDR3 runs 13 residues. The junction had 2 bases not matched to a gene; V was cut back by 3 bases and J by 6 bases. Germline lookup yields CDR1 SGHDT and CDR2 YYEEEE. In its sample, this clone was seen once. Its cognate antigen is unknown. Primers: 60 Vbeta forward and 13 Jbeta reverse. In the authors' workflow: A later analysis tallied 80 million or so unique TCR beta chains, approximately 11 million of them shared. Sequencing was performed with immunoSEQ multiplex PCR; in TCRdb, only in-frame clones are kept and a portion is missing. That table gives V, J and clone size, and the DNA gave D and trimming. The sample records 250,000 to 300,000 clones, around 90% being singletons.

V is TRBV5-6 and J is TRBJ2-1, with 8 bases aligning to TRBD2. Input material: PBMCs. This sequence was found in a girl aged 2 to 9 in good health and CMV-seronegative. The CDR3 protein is CASSSGLANEQFF. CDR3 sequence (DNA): TGTGCCAGCAGCTCAGGACTAGCCAATGAGCAGTTCTTC.